Included here is one T cell receptor beta chain sequence, with context. The antigen remains unidentified. These data originate in a study of graft-versus-host responses after intestinal transplantation. Profiled with immunoSEQ multiplex PCR; TCRdb holds only in-frame clones, not every one. The table records 80,000 to 100,000 clones, approximately 90% of them present only once. Germline V gene data show CDR1 as DFQATT and CDR2 as SNEGSKA (reference sequence). The CDR3 covers 11 residues. V lost 5 bases to trimming and J lost 8 bases; unmatched junction nucleotides: 2. The sequence was obtained from a human donor who was the organ donor for an intestinal transplant. This chain links TRBV20-1 with TRBJ1-2, with 10 positions matching TRBD1. This material consisted of unstimulated CD8+ T cells sorted from spleen or lymph node cells, taken before transplant. CDR3 nucleotides: TGCAGTGCTGGACAGGGGGGGGGCTACACCTTC. Translation gives CSAGQGGGYTF.